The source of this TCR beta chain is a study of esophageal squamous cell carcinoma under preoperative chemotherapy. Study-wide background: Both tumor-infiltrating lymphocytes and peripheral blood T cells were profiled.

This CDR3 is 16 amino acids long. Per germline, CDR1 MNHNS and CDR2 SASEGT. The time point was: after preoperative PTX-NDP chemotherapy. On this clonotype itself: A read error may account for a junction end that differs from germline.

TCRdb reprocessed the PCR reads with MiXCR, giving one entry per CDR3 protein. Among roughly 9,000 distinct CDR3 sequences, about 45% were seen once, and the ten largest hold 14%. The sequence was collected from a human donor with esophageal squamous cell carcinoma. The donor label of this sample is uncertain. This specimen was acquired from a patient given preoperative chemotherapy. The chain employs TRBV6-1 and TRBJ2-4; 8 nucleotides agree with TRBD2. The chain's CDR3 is CSSRADGGGDKNTQYF. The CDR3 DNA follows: TGTTCTAGCAGGGCGGACGGGGGGGGTGACAAAAACACTCAGTACTTC.